The 21 T cell receptor beta chains listed next were all sequenced from one sample in a study of tumor-infiltrating lymphocytes in localized non-small cell lung cancer. Assay used: immunoSEQ multiplex PCR; TCRdb lists only in-frame clones, some missing. The sample lists about 16,000 clones; around 70% were seen once. Sequenced: lung tumor tissue. The receptor source for this set is a human donor with non-small cell lung cancer.

This chain connects TRBV7-2 to TRBJ2-1; TRBD2 might be the D (6 bases). The V gene's germline CDR1 is SGHTA and CDR2 FQGNSA. The CDR3 runs 14 residues. Trimming took off 3 bases at V and 9 bases at J, with 15 bases between the two ends. The CDR3 loop is CASSFTTSSREQFF. The CDR3, as DNA: TGTGCCAGCAGCTTCACCACTAGCTCCCGTGAGCAGTTCTTC.

This clone was picked up a small number of times. This chain links TRBV5-1 with TRBJ2-7; D is possibly TRBD1 or TRBD2 (5 bases each). The V gene lost 0 bases and the J gene lost 6 bases, with 7 bases spanning the gap. The CDR3 contains 12 residues. CDR1 is SGHRS, CDR2 YFSETQ, per germline. The CDR3 coding sequence is TGCGCCAGCAGCTTGGGAGGGGCCGAGCAGTACTTC. This gives the protein CASSLGGAEQYF. Supplemented by reference TRBV5-1 and TRBJ2-7, the full variable domain reads KAGVTQTPRYLIKTRGQQVTLSCSPISGHRSVSWYQQTPGQGLQFLFEYFSETQRNKGNFPGRFSGRQFSNSRSEMNVSTLELGDSALYLCASSLGGAEQYFGPGTRLTVT.

This chain connects TRBV5-8 to TRBJ1-1, with a possible D match to TRBD1 (6 bases). Germline assignment: CDR1 SGHTS and CDR2 YDEGEE. There are 15 residues in the CDR3. V was cut by 4 bases and J by 1 base, with 14 bases left in between. The CDR3 DNA reads as TGTGCCAGCAGCGCCGAACAGGGATCGAACACTGAAGCTTTCTTT. As protein: CASSAEQGSNTEAFF. Using reference TRBV5-8 and TRBJ1-1 for the parts outside the CDR3, the full variable domain is EAGVTQSPTHLIKTRGQQATLRCSPISGHTSVYWYQQALGLGLQFLLWYDEGEERNRGNFPPRFSGRQFPNYSSELNVNALELEDSALYLCASSAEQGSNTEAFFGQGTRLTVV.

The chain is built from TRBV7-2 and TRBJ2-1; D gene unclear. There are 12 residues in the CDR3. V was cut by 4 bases and J by 8 bases, with 9 bases left in between. Germline V lookup: CDR1 SGHTA, CDR2 FQGNSA. The CDR3 loop reads CASSWPGDEQFF. The CDR3 DNA sequence: TGTGCCAGCAGCTGGCCCGGCGATGAGCAGTTCTTC.

The genes are TRBV6-5 and TRBJ2-2, with D tentatively TRBD2 (5 bases). The V and J ends lost 10 bases and 5 bases respectively, with 17 bases between them. This CDR3 region has 14 residues. CDR1 MNHEY and CDR2 SVGAGI come from the germline V gene. The DNA for the CDR3 is TGTGCCACCGGCCGGACTTCCGTAACCGGGGAGCTGTTTTTT. Amino acids: CATGRTSVTGELFF.

The chain joins TRBV7-2 to TRBJ1-5; D is possibly TRBD1 (6 bases). The germline V gene encodes CDR1 SGHTA and CDR2 FQGNSA. This CDR3 is built from 14 residues. V was trimmed by 5 bases and J by 2 bases, leaving 10 bases between them. As DNA, the CDR3 is TGTGCCAGCAGCATCTCAGGGGGCAATCAGCCCCAGCATTTT. Its protein product is CASSISGGNQPQHF.

The gene calls are TRBV9 and TRBJ2-1; D remains ambiguous. In germline, CDR1 is SGDLS, CDR2 YYNGEE. V lost 3 bases and J lost 4, with 2 bases in between. The CDR3 is made up of 11 amino acids. The DNA of the CDR3 is TGTGCCAGCAGCGGATACAATGAGCAGTTCTTC. This sequence encodes CASSGYNEQFF.

The chain has TRBV6-5 and TRBJ1-5; D uncertain. The germline V and J ends were trimmed by 6 bases and 7 bases, with 16 bases remaining between them. The CDR3 covers 14 residues. Germline V gene data show CDR1 as MNHEY and CDR2 as SVGAGI. CDR3 nucleotides: TGTGCCAGCAGCCCCGACGACCCGGGGCAGCCCCAGCATTTT. This translates into CASSPDDPGQPQHF.

This sequence joins TRBV19 and TRBJ2-1, with a tentative D call TRBD2 (7 bases). CDR1 LNHDA and CDR2 SQIVND come from the germline V gene (reference sequence). This CDR3 has 15 amino acids. V was trimmed by 6 bases and J by 4 bases, leaving 16 bases between them. For the CDR3, the DNA is TGTGCCAGTAGCCCTTTCGGGGGGCTTTACAATGAGCAGTTCTTC. Translation: CASSPFGGLYNEQFF.

The rearrangement links TRBV9 to TRBJ2-5, with D perhaps assigned TRBD1 or TRBD2 (5 bases each). Germline V gives CDR1 SGDLS, CDR2 YYNGEE. Trimming removed 2 bases at V and 1 base at J, with 12 bases between. The CDR3 covers 15 residues. The CDR3 nucleotides read TGTGCCAGCAGCGTCCGGGGAAGGGGCCAAGAGACCCAGTACTTC. This translates into CASSVRGRGQETQYF.

The CDR3 bases are TGTGCCAGCAGCTTAGCATTGGGGGCAGGGATCACTGAAGCTTTCTTT. Encoded protein: CASSLALGAGITEAFF. The chain combines TRBV7-9 with TRBJ1-1; D possibly corresponds to TRBD1 (6 bases). Trimming pared 0 bases from V and 4 bases from J, leaving 15 bases between. Germline CDR1 is SEHNR and CDR2 is FQNEAQ (reference sequence). This CDR3 spans 16 amino acids.

The chain employs TRBV4-2 and TRBJ2-7; D is unclear. The CDR3 has 14 residues. Trimming cost V 0 bases and J 3 bases, with 9 bases left between them. CDR1 and CDR2 from the germline V gene are LGHNA and YNFKEQ. CDR3 bases: TGTGCCAGCAGCCAAGATCACGTCAGCTACGAGCAGTACTTC. It specifies CASSQDHVSYEQYF.

Only one count was recorded for this clone. This sequence joins TRBV30 and TRBJ1-6; no reliable D call. The V gene lost 6 bases and the J gene lost 0 bases, with 12 bases spanning the gap. Germline CDR1 GTSNPN, CDR2 SVGIG (reference sequence). The CDR3 consists of 15 residues. CDR3 protein: CACRTSVSYNSPLHF. CDR3 nucleotide sequence: TGTGCCTGCCGGACCTCTGTCTCCTATAATTCACCCCTCCACTTT.

In this sample, this clone turned up a few times. The chain employs TRBV9 and TRBJ1-6; D uncertain. This CDR3 region has 13 residues. From germline, CDR1 is SGDLS and CDR2 YYNGEE. The V end was cut by 0 bases, the J end by 6 bases, with 4 bases between. CDR3 DNA sequence: TGTGCCAGCAGCGTAGGTCCTAATTCACCCCTCCACTTT. Translation: CASSVGPNSPLHF.

The chain links TRBV2 to TRBJ1-1; D remains ambiguous. CDR3 length equals 11 residues. Per the germline V gene, CDR1 is SNHLY and CDR2 is FYNNEI. V shed 10 bases and J shed 7 bases, with 13 bases lying between them. The CDR3 protein is CATMPGDEAFF. CDR3 DNA sequence: TGTGCCACAATGCCCGGGGATGAAGCTTTCTTT. The entire variable domain, with the rest obtained from reference TRBV2 and TRBJ1-1, is as follows: EPEVTQTPSHQVTQMGQEVILRCVPISNHLYFYWYRQILGQKVEFLVSFYNNEISEKSEIFDDQFSVERPDGSNFTLKIRSTKLEDSAMYFCATMPGDEAFFGQGTRLTVV.

The chain uses TRBV18 and TRBJ2-7; D is perhaps TRBD1 (6 bases). The CDR3 consists of 17 residues. CDR1 KGHSH and CDR2 LQKENI come from the germline V gene. With 1 base removed from V and 6 bases from J, the gap between germline ends came to 22 bases. For the CDR3, the DNA is TGTGCCAGCTCACCACAACCTCTACGACAGGAGGCTATCGAGCAGTACTTC. Encoded protein: CASSPQPLRQEAIEQYF.

V usage is TRBV11-3 and J usage is TRBJ1-1; weak D call: TRBD1 (6 bases). CDR3 size: 14 residues. CDR1 and CDR2 from the germline V gene are SGHNT and YENEEA. The V end lost 5 bases, the J end lost 0 bases, and 10 bases lay between the germline ends. The CDR3 nucleotides are TGTGCCAGCAGCCAGGACAGTCTGAACACTGAAGCTTTCTTT. It specifies CASSQDSLNTEAFF. Full variable domain (missing parts from reference TRBV11-3 and TRBJ1-1): EAGVVQSPRYKIIEKKQPVAFWCNPISGHNTLYWYLQNLGQGPELLIRYENEEAVDDSQLPKDRFSAERLKGVDSTLKIQPAELGDSAVYLCASSQDSLNTEAFFGQGTRLTVV.

V gene TRBV4-1 combines with J gene TRBJ2-1; 11 nucleotides align to TRBD2. CDR3 size: 16 residues. The germline V gene has CDR1 MGHRA and CDR2 YSYEKL. V lost 4 bases to trimming and J lost 3 bases; unmatched junction nucleotides: 5. The CDR3 DNA is TGCGCCAGCAGCCCCCTACTAGCGGGAGTCTACAATGAGCAGTTCTTC. As protein: CASSPLLAGVYNEQFF.

By sample fraction, this clone is large (0.1 to 1%). CDR3 protein: CARTRAGDGYTF. For the CDR3, the DNA is TGTGCCCGGACCCGCGCAGGCGACGGCTACACCTTC. This rearrangement joins TRBV30 to TRBJ1-2; D uncertain. The CDR3 has 12 amino acids. CDR1 and CDR2 from the germline V gene are GTSNPN and SVGIG (reference sequence). Deletions cut 8 bases from V and 8 bases from J, with 18 bases between.

V is TRBV27 and J is TRBJ1-2; D is ambiguous. Germline V gives CDR1 MNHEY, CDR2 SMNVEV (reference sequence). The CDR3 covers 15 residues. V was trimmed by 6 bases and J by 2 bases, leaving 16 bases between them. As DNA, the CDR3 is TGTGCCAGCAGCCCGAGGACGGAGAAAAACTATGGCTACACCTTC. As protein: CASSPRTEKNYGYTF.

As to this clone: The junction departs from germline at one end; a sequencing error may be responsible. The chain joins TRBV5-1 to TRBJ1-2, with TRBD1 as a possible D gene (5 bases). The CDR3 is 12 residues long. Germline-derived CDR1 and CDR2 are SGHRS and YFSETQ. CDR3 bases: TGTGCCAGCAGCCCCGGACATGGCGGCTACACCTTC. Translating gives CASSPGHGGYTF.